Each of the 10 T cell receptor beta chains below was sequenced from the same sample in a study of monozygotic twins with inflammatory bowel disease. TCRdb re-analyzed the 5' RACE reads; it lists each CDR3 protein once, without DNA. The sample spans approximately 400,000 distinct CDR3 sequences; the ten largest clones claim roughly 2.6%. Sequenced: blood. These receptors originate from a human donor with ulcerative colitis or Crohn's disease, or a healthy co-twin of an affected twin (not recorded which).

The chain uses TRBV4-3 and TRBJ2-7. Germline V CDR1 and CDR2: LGHNA, YSLEER. The CDR3 contains 13 residues. The CDR3 sequence: CASSQDSSYEQYF.

This sequence joins TRBV5-1 and TRBJ2-7; TCRdb reports TRBD1, a call that lacks DNA to check it against. The CDR3 consists of 13 residues. The germline CDR1 and CDR2 sequences are SGHRS and YFSETQ. This CDR3 is CASRGQRPYEQYF.

CDR3 in amino acids: CASSLGHSSMNTEAFF. The chain has TRBV5-1 and TRBJ1-1. This CDR3 contains 16 residues. Per germline, CDR1 SGHRS and CDR2 YFSETQ.

This chain connects TRBV7-2 to TRBJ2-3. The CDR3 spans 12 residues. Germline assignment: CDR1 SGHTA and CDR2 FQGNSA. CDR3 sequence: CASSLDGLTQYF.

The chain uses TRBV6-1 and TRBJ2-1; the TCRdb D gene call, TRBD1, has no DNA to confirm it. Germline V gene data show CDR1 as MNHNS and CDR2 as SASEGT. This CDR3 has 15 residues. CDR3 amino acids: CASSRDTLGGNEQFF.

V usage is TRBV5-4 and J usage is TRBJ2-1; TCRdb's assignment of TRBD1 cannot be checked, as there is no DNA. Germline-derived CDR1 and CDR2 are SGHNT and YYREEE (reference sequence). The CDR3 extends over 18 amino acids. This CDR3 is CASSYPAKGTTNYNEQFF.

The rearrangement links TRBV20-1 to TRBJ2-7; there is no DNA to check the TCRdb D call of TRBD1. Germline loops: CDR1 DFQATT, CDR2 SNEGSKA (reference sequence). The CDR3 runs to 13 residues. CDR3 in amino acids: CSARTGGRSEQYF.

This chain connects TRBV24-1 to TRBJ2-7; TCRdb picks TRBD1, but there is no DNA to check that call. The CDR3 is 16 amino acids. CDR1 and CDR2 (germline): KGHDR, SFDVKD. CDR3 in amino acids: CATSENGQGLGYEQYF.

The chain carries TRBV27 and TRBJ2-6; TCRdb indicates TRBD1, and absent DNA this call remains unverified. Germline V gene data show CDR1 as MNHEY and CDR2 as SMNVEV (reference sequence). This CDR3 has 17 residues. The CDR3 protein is CASSLSAGWRGANVLTF.

This sequence joins TRBV29-1 and TRBJ2-3; absent DNA, TCRdb's TRBD1 call cannot be checked. Germline assignment: CDR1 SQVTM and CDR2 ANQGSEA. CDR3 length equals 14 residues. CDR3: CSVGLGTGTDTQYF.